This T cell receptor (beta chain) appears in the sequencing data of a study of naive and memory T cell subsets. Both TRBC1 and TRBC2 were covered by a beta constant-region primer of two equimolar oligonucleotides. The ligated cDNA underwent four PCR rounds using SP2 and nested alpha and beta constant-region primers. TCRdb re-derived calls from the UMI-ligation and nested PCR reads in MiXCR, one entry per CDR3 protein. This table holds more than 100,000 distinct CDR3 sequences, roughly 36% found once. The CDR3 has 14 amino acids. V was trimmed by 1 base and J by 4 bases, leaving 9 bases between them. In germline, CDR1 is SEHNR, CDR2 FQNEAQ (reference sequence).

V usage is TRBV7-9 and J usage is TRBJ2-3; D is perhaps TRBD1 (5 bases). The TCR comes from a human donor in good health. Sequenced material: central memory CD4+ T cells from blood. CDR3 in DNA: TGTGCCAGCAGCTTAGATACAGGAGCAGATACGCAGTATTTT. Amino acid sequence: CASSLDTGADTQYF.